This TCR beta chain was captured by sequencing in a study of T cell responses to AZD1222 COVID-19 vaccine. Germline CDR1 reads WSHSY; CDR2 reads SAAADI. The CDR3 runs 16 residues. The V segment lost 3 bases and the J segment 5 bases; nucleotides outside the gene matches: 8. Clones were sequenced by immunoSEQ multiplex PCR, and TCRdb holds only the in-frame ones, with some missing. The sample shows more than 100,000 clones, 90% of them seen only once. A note on this clone: Antigen: not known.

Findings and caveats of the study: Repertoires in all cases were sampled only once the peak T cell response had passed.

The sample in question was peripheral blood, obtained on day 0 of AZD1222 vaccination. The J gene is TRBJ2-2, the V gene TRBV10-2, with TRBD2 identical over 8 bases. The receptor was derived from an adult in good health. The chain's CDR3 is CASSDPGGARTGELFF. The CDR3 DNA follows: TGCGCCAGCAGTGACCCCGGGGGGGCCCGGACCGGGGAGCTGTTTTTT.